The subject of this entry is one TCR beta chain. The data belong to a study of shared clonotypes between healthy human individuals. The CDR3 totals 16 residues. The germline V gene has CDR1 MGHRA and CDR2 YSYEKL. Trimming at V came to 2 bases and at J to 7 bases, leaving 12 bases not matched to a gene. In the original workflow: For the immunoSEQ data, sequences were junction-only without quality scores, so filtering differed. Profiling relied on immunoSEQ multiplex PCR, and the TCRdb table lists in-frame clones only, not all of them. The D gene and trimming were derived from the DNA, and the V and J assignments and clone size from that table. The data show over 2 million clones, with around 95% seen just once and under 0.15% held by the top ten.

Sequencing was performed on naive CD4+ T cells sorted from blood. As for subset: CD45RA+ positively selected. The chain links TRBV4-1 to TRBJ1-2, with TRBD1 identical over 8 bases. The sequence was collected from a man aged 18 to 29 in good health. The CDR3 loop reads CASSQRRWDRWVGYTF. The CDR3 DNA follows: TGCGCCAGCAGCCAACGGCGCTGGGACAGGTGGGTTGGCTACACCTTC.